These T cell receptor beta chains were read from a single sample in a study of control samples from healthy donors and cancer patients. Some clones are missing from TCRdb's copy, which holds only in-frame ones; the method was immunoSEQ multiplex PCR. The sample has some 120,000 clones, about 93% seen once. The source material was blood. Receptor source: a young man in good health. Both conserved end residues are trimmed from each CDR3. D genes are given only for firm matches.

j_call d_call v_call cdr3_aa
TRBJ2-2 TRBD1 TRBV5-4 ASSPGQGFTGELF
TRBJ2-3 NA TRBV9 ASSVAGAWTDTQY
TRBJ2-3 TRBD2 TRBV6-6 ASSPITSGEGDTQY
TRBJ2-7 TRBD1 TRBV9 ASNDGTGVHEQY
TRBJ1-2 TRBD1 TRBV27 ASSFGQGDGYT
TRBJ2-2 NA TRBV5-1 ASRLSGSGELF
TRBJ1-2 NA TRBV7-9 ASTYGKEHGYT
TRBJ2-1 NA TRBV5-5 ASSLGLLGF
TRBJ1-1 NA TRBV27 ASSPSGGTDYNF
TRBJ1-2 NA TRBV7-9 ASSLAVRGADGYT
TRBJ1-4 NA TRBV6-1 ASSEWVGADEKLF